A single sample is the source of the 4 T cell receptor beta chains below, sequenced in a study of OX40 agonist ivuxolimab in advanced cancers. Sequencing used immunoSEQ multiplex PCR; TCRdb keeps in-frame clones, though not all of them. The sample contains some 70,000 clones, roughly 80% of which appear only once. The sequencing here drew on CD4+ or CD8+ T cells sorted from blood, taken in a trial of the OX40 agonist ivuxolimab. These receptors came from an adult with an advanced solid tumor such as melanoma, head and neck, liver or kidney cancer.

This rearrangement joins TRBV5-6 to TRBJ2-5; TRBD1 agrees at 7 bases. Germline CDR1 and CDR2: SGHDT and YYEEEE. CDR3 length: 14 amino acids. V lost 5 bases and J lost 5; bases outside the gene matches: 9. The CDR3 nucleotides read TGTGCCAGCAGGCGAGAGGGGGCCGGGGAGACCCAGTACTTC. Protein product: CASRREGAGETQYF.

This clone was picked up a small number of times. The CDR3 coding sequence is TGTGCCAGCAGCCCACAGGGGACAGGGGTTCAGCCCCAGCATTTT. This translates into CASSPQGTGVQPQHF. This chain connects TRBV7-2 to TRBJ1-5, with TRBD1 matching over 10 bases. Germline values: CDR1 SGHTA, CDR2 FQGNSA. This CDR3 comprises 15 residues. The V and J ends lost 5 bases and 6 bases, in that order; junction bases with no gene match: 7.

The genes are TRBV19 and TRBJ1-1; weak D call: TRBD1 (5 bases). The CDR3 sequence is 13 residues long. V was trimmed by 10 bases and J by 1 base, leaving 13 bases between them. CDR1 is LNHDA and CDR2 is SQIVND in the germline V gene (reference sequence). The CDR3 DNA reads TGTGCCACCTCTCTTGGACAGAACACTGAAGCTTTCTTT. Translated: CATSLGQNTEAFF.

The rearrangement joins TRBV19 to TRBJ1-1; no definite D call. The germline V gene has CDR1 LNHDA and CDR2 SQIVND (reference sequence). The CDR3 is 14 amino acids. V was clipped by 1 base and J by 1 base, with 7 bases between them. CDR3 in amino acids: CASSIVTRNTEAFF. In DNA form, the CDR3 reads TGTGCCAGTAGTATAGTCACGCGGAACACTGAAGCTTTCTTT.